Listed below are T cell receptor beta chains from one sample, sequenced in a study of CD8 T cells in Susac syndrome. From the immunoSEQ multiplex PCR reads, TCRdb called clonotypes with MiXCR, one entry per CDR3 protein. Here the sample spans almost 450,000 distinct CDR3 sequences, 75% to 90% being singletons. The sample taken for sequencing was CD8+ T cells from PBMCs. The receptors stem from a human donor with multiple sclerosis. Both conserved end residues are part of each CDR3. The order of the fields is J gene, V gene, D gene, clone size, CDR3 protein, CDR3 DNA. D genes are given only for firm matches. Clone size is shown for a subset of rows, as once, few, many or a class of expanded clone.

>TRBJ1-4|TRBV9|TRBD1|NA
CASSVGSGGVEKLFF
TGTGCCAGCAGCGTAGGATCAGGGGGCGTTGAAAAACTGTTTTTT
>TRBJ1-6|TRBV5-6|NA|NA
CASSSGTSNSPLHF
TGTGCCAGCAGCTCAGGGACATCGAATTCACCCCTCCACTTT
>TRBJ2-4|TRBV10-1|NA|NA
CASSAAGEVAKNIQYF
TGCGCCAGCAGTGCGGCAGGGGAGGTAGCCAAAAACATTCAGTACTTC
>TRBJ1-2|TRBV27|NA|NA
CASSLAGLDYGYTF
TGTGCCAGCAGTTTAGCCGGACTAGACTATGGCTACACCTTC
>TRBJ2-2|TRBV11-2|TRBD2|NA
CASSTSGGAAGELFF
TGTGCCAGCAGCACTAGCGGGGGGGCTGCCGGGGAGCTGTTTTTT
>TRBJ2-7|TRBV5-4|TRBD1|NA
CASGRLGTGYEQYF
TGTGCCAGCGGGCGTCTCGGGACAGGATACGAGCAGTACTTC
>TRBJ2-3|TRBV14|TRBD2|NA
CASSQLAGGDDTQYF
TGTGCCAGCAGTCAATTAGCGGGAGGAGACGATACGCAGTATTTT
>TRBJ2-1|TRBV15|NA|NA
CATSRDTASRSYNEQFF
TGTGCCACCAGCAGAGATACGGCTAGCCGGTCCTACAATGAGCAGTTCTTC
>TRBJ1-4|TRBV25-1|TRBD1|NA
CASSEEGQRNEKLFF
TGTGCCAGCAGTGAAGAGGGACAGAGGAATGAAAAACTGTTTTTT
>TRBJ2-1|TRBV6-5|TRBD2|NA
CASSYSGGSSYNEQFF
TGTGCCAGCAGTTACTCTGGCGGGAGCTCCTACAATGAGCAGTTCTTC
>TRBJ1-1|TRBV12-3/TRBV12-4|NA|NA
CASSFAGPEAFF
TGTGCCAGCAGTTTCGCGGGGCCTGAAGCTTTCTTT
>TRBJ2-2|TRBV4-1|NA|NA
CASNPGTGELFF
TGCGCCAGCAACCCGGGGACCGGGGAGCTGTTTTTT
>TRBJ1-6|TRBV25-1|NA|NA
CASSEPGSNSPLHF
TGTGCCAGCAGTGAACCGGGGTCTAATTCACCCCTCCACTTT
>TRBJ2-7|TRBV27|NA|NA
CASSYQRDRLYEQYF
TGTGCCAGCAGTTATCAGCGGGACAGACTATACGAGCAGTACTTC
>TRBJ2-3|TRBV7-8|NA|NA
CASSLATGRGTDTQYF
TGTGCCAGCAGCTTAGCAACAGGGCGAGGGACAGATACGCAGTATTTT
>TRBJ1-5|TRBV6-5|NA|NA
CASYAGINQPQHF
TGTGCCAGCTACGCAGGGATCAATCAGCCCCAGCATTTT
>TRBJ1-1|TRBV6-5|NA|few
CASSYTWDIREAFF
TGTGCCAGCAGTTACACTTGGGACATCCGTGAAGCTTTCTTT
>TRBJ2-7|TRBV12-3/TRBV12-4|NA|NA
CASAGLTPHEQYF
TGTGCCAGCGCTGGGCTCACACCGCACGAGCAGTACTTC
>TRBJ1-1|TRBV20-1|TRBD1|NA
CSATGGENTEAFF
TGCAGTGCTACAGGGGGGGAGAACACTGAAGCTTTCTTT
>TRBJ2-5|TRBV30|NA|NA
CAWSVRGGETQYF
TGTGCCTGGAGTGTCAGGGGGGGAGAGACCCAGTACTTC
>TRBJ2-1|TRBV10-2|NA|NA
CAGSGTFSYNEQFF
TGCGCCGGCAGTGGGACTTTCTCCTACAATGAGCAGTTCTTC
>TRBJ2-3|TRBV30|NA|few
CAWVRQPTDTQYF
TGTGCCTGGGTAAGACAGCCCACAGATACGCAGTATTTT
>TRBJ2-7|TRBV7-9|TRBD2|NA
CASSGVQGGYEQYF
TGTGCCAGCAGTGGGGTCCAGGGAGGGTACGAGCAGTACTTC
>TRBJ2-7|TRBV30|NA|NA
CAWTLGTYEQYF
TGTGCCTGGACGTTGGGAACCTACGAGCAGTACTTC
>TRBJ2-4|TRBV7-9|NA|few
CASSLPEGDIQYF
TGTGCCAGCAGCTTGCCGGAGGGGGACATTCAGTACTTC
>TRBJ2-1|TRBV20-1|TRBD2|once
CSATSSGRPYNEQFF
TGCAGTGCTACCTCTAGCGGGAGACCTTACAATGAGCAGTTCTTC